Below are 24 T cell receptor beta chains sequenced from a single sample in a study of T cell repertoires in cytomegalovirus infection (dated by TCRdb to the late 2010s). Data came from an Illumina HiSeq 1500. Clones were called with MiXCR by TCRdb after fastp trimmed the public reads at Q25, and only in-frame beta chains were retained. Rows with one shared CDR3 protein collapse into an entry with the most common genes and DNA. This sample lists around 440,000 distinct CDR3 sequences; roughly 10% were detected once. The top ten clonotypes cover about 10% of the sample. The material sequenced was PBMCs. These receptors all come from a human donor in good health (CMV status not recorded). Some clones in this sample may be carry-over from other donors' samples.

This clonotype has just a few counts. V and J are TRBV5-4 and TRBJ2-2, with TRBD2 matching 8 bases. The ends lost 3 bases at V and 0 bases at J; junction bases unmatched: 4. The CDR3 has 16 amino acids. Looked up from germline, CDR1 is SGHNT and CDR2 is YYREEE (reference sequence). In DNA form, the CDR3 reads TGTGCCAGCAGCTCGGGGGGGAGGGCGAACACCGGGGAGCTGTTTTTT. Translation: CASSSGGRANTGELFF.

A few counts support this clonotype. This chain uses TRBV6-1 with TRBJ1-5; D gene uncertain. V was pared by 1 base and J by 3 bases, with 10 bases between. The CDR3 length is 15 residues. Germline V lookup: CDR1 MNHNS, CDR2 SASEGT. The CDR3 is CASSEGKGLNQPQHF. The CDR3 DNA sequence: TGTGCCAGCAGTGAAGGCAAGGGCCTCAATCAGCCCCAGCATTTT.

This clonotype was seen repeatedly, ten times or more. This chain links TRBV5-1 with TRBJ1-2, with D possibly being TRBD1 (5 bases). Germline-derived CDR1 and CDR2 are SGHRS and YFSETQ. V shed 7 bases and J shed 5 bases, with 24 bases lying between them. This CDR3 comprises 16 residues. The CDR3 reads CASQGGFGTDLYGYTF. As DNA, the CDR3 is TGCGCCAGCCAAGGTGGATTTGGGACGGACCTTTATGGCTACACCTTC.

This sequence joins TRBV20-1 and TRBJ2-7; 9 bases align to TRBD1. The CDR3 runs 16 residues. The V segment lost 5 bases and the J segment 1 base; nucleotides outside the gene matches: 12. CDR1 and CDR2 from the germline V gene are DFQATT and SNEGSKA (reference sequence). CDR3 sequence: CSASLGGTGKSYEQYF. The DNA for the CDR3 is TGCAGTGCTTCGCTAGGGGGGACAGGGAAATCCTACGAGCAGTACTTC.

This clonotype was seen a handful of times. This chain links TRBV3-1 with TRBJ2-7, with D possibly being TRBD2 (6 bases). This CDR3 is 13 amino acids long. Trimming stripped 2 bases from V and 5 bases from J, with 10 bases between. The germline V gene encodes CDR1 LGHDT and CDR2 YNNKEL (reference sequence). CDR3 amino acids: CASSQIGSHEQYF. The CDR3 bases are TGTGCCAGCAGCCAAATCGGGAGCCACGAGCAGTACTTC.

This clonotype has a count of ten or more. The V call is TRBV5-4, the J call TRBJ1-1; weak D call: TRBD1 (5 bases). The germline V gene encodes CDR1 SGHNT and CDR2 YYREEE (reference sequence). The CDR3 runs 16 residues. V was trimmed by 2 bases and J by 3 bases, leaving 17 bases between them. DNA of the CDR3: TGTGCCAGCAGCTTTTCCCTCGGGGCGGGGGACACTGAAGCTTTCTTT. Amino acids: CASSFSLGAGDTEAFF.

This clonotype was observed at least ten times. The J gene is TRBJ2-6, the V gene TRBV7-3; D might be TRBD2 (5 bases). Germline lookup yields CDR1 SGHTA and CDR2 FQGTGA. The V end lost 6 bases, the J end lost 0 bases, and 15 bases lay between the germline ends. The CDR3 is 17 amino acids. This CDR3 reads CASSPRTLLSGANVLTF. DNA of the CDR3: TGTGCCAGCAGTCCGAGGACTCTACTCTCTGGGGCCAACGTCCTGACTTTC.

The gene calls are TRBV19 and TRBJ1-2, with TRBD1 matching 7 bases. The germline gives CDR1 LNHDA, CDR2 SQIVND (reference sequence). The CDR3 totals 14 residues. The ends lost 6 bases at V and 4 bases at J; junction bases unmatched: 8. The CDR3: CASSGDSVTYGYTF. The CDR3 DNA reads TGTGCCAGTAGCGGGGACAGCGTCACCTATGGCTACACCTTC. The variable domain in full, completed from reference TRBV19 and TRBJ1-2, reads DGGITQSPKYLFRKEGQNVTLSCEQNLNHDAMYWYRQDPGQGLRLIYYSQIVNDFQKGDIAEGYSVSREKKESFPLTVTSAQKNPTAFYLCASSGDSVTYGYTFGSGTRLTVV.

The V gene is TRBV29-1, the J gene TRBJ1-3, with a weak D call TRBD1 (5 bases). Germline assignment: CDR1 SQVTM and CDR2 ANQGSEA. There are 14 residues in the CDR3. V was pared by 4 bases and J by 3 bases, with 13 bases between. The CDR3 loop reads CSVGNRHGGNTIYF. The CDR3 coding sequence is TGCAGCGTTGGGAACAGGCACGGTGGAAACACCATATATTTT.

The genes are TRBV23-1 and TRBJ2-5; TRBD1 matches at 7 bases. TRBV23-1 falls under the ORF class, with uncertain function. The CDR3 consists of 13 residues. Unmatched junction bases numbered 2, after V lost 6 bases and J lost 1 base. The CDR3 spells CASRGQSQETQYF. In nucleotides, the CDR3 is TGCGCCAGCAGGGGACAGTCCCAAGAGACCCAGTACTTC.

Points on this clonotype: A much larger clone is a single base away; this may be a read error. V usage is TRBV25-1 and J usage is TRBJ2-1, with 7 nucleotides matching TRBD2. V was clipped by 6 bases and J by 6 bases; unmatched bases: 8. Germline V CDR1 and CDR2: MGHDK, SYGVNS. The CDR3 sequence is 14 residues long. The CDR3 DNA reads TGTGCCAGCAGCGGGGGGACTATGGGCAATGAGCAGTTCTTC. Residues: CASSGGTMGNEQFF.

This clonotype has just a few counts. The chain links TRBV27 to TRBJ2-7; TRBD2 matches at 10 bases. The J segment lost 4 bases and the V segment lost 3 bases, leaving 12 bases of the junction unmatched. The CDR3 is 17 residues long. Germline CDR1 reads MNHEY; CDR2 reads SMNVEV (reference sequence). CDR3 in amino acids: CASSLKLIAGGTYEQYF. The DNA of the CDR3 is TGTGCCAGCAGTTTGAAACTTATAGCGGGAGGTACTTACGAGCAGTACTTC.

This clonotype came up many times. This sequence joins TRBV7-9 and TRBJ2-1; 8 bases match TRBD2. Per germline, CDR1 SEHNR and CDR2 FQNEAQ (reference sequence). The CDR3 totals 17 residues. V gave up 8 bases and J gave up 2 bases; unmatched junction bases: 14. This chain's CDR3 is CASLGSDGTSAYNEQFF. In DNA, the CDR3 is TGTGCCAGCTTAGGGTCGGACGGGACTAGTGCCTACAATGAGCAGTTCTTC.

The sample holds many counts of this clonotype. The genes are TRBV7-9 and TRBJ1-1; no clear D. The V end was cut by 3 bases, the J end by 1 base, with 6 bases between. Per the germline V gene, CDR1 is SEHNR and CDR2 is FQNEAQ (reference sequence). CDR3 size: 13 residues. CDR3 sequence reads: CASSFDGNTEAFF. DNA of the CDR3: TGTGCCAGCAGCTTTGATGGGAACACTGAAGCTTTCTTT.

This rearrangement joins TRBV18 to TRBJ2-1, with TRBD2 matching over 15 bases. The V gene end was trimmed by 0 bases and the J gene end by 4 bases; junction bases not matched to a gene: 4. The CDR3 spans 18 residues. Germline CDR1 is KGHSH and CDR2 is LQKENI. Here the CDR3 reads CASSPPGTSGRKYNEQFF. The CDR3 DNA follows: TGTGCCAGCTCACCACCTGGGACTAGCGGGAGGAAGTACAATGAGCAGTTCTTC.

This clonotype appeared a few times. The V and J genes are TRBV15 and TRBJ2-3; D not certain. From germline, CDR1 is LNHNV and CDR2 YYDKDF (reference sequence). The CDR3 has 16 residues. The V gene lost 3 bases and the J gene lost 5 bases, with 18 bases spanning the gap. The CDR3 DNA sequence: TGTGCCACCAGCAGGGTACGAGCGACCGGTGGAGATACGCAGTATTTT. It yields the protein CATSRVRATGGDTQYF. The variable domain in full, completed from reference TRBV15 and TRBJ2-3, reads DAMVIQNPRYQVTQFGKPVTLSCSQTLNHNVMYWYQQKSSQAPKLLFHYYDKDFNNEADTPDNFQSRRPNTSFCFLDIRSPGLGDTAMYLCATSRVRATGGDTQYFGPGTRLTVL.

Ten or more counts support this clonotype. This chain uses TRBV5-5 with TRBJ1-6; D gene ambiguous. Germline values: CDR1 SGHKS, CDR2 YYEKEE (reference sequence). V was shortened by 0 bases and J by 9 bases, with 10 bases between the two germline ends. CDR3 length: 14 residues. The CDR3 DNA is TGTGCCAGCAGCTTGGCCCCCGGGCTTTCACCCCTCCACTTT. Translation: CASSLAPGLSPLHF.

This clonotype has ten or more counts. V is TRBV6-2 or TRBV6-3 and J is TRBJ2-1; D is unclear. The CDR3 consists of 16 residues. V lost 2 bases, J lost 0 bases, and 11 bases lay in between. Looked up from germline, CDR1 is MNHEY and CDR2 is SVGEGT. The CDR3 loop is CASSYVSWDSYNEQFF. The CDR3 nucleotides are TGTGCCAGCAGTTACGTTAGCTGGGACTCCTACAATGAGCAGTTCTTC.

This clonotype was detected many times. V usage is TRBV6-1 and J usage is TRBJ1-3; D perhaps matches TRBD1 (6 bases). Germline CDR1 reads MNHNS; CDR2 reads SASEGT. Trimming shortened V by 8 bases and J by 2 bases, and 13 bases separated the two germline ends. This CDR3 contains 14 residues. This CDR3 is CASASGTTGNTIYF. CDR3 nucleotide sequence: TGTGCCAGCGCTTCCGGGACAACTGGAAACACCATATATTTT.

This clonotype came up many times. This rearrangement joins TRBV7-2 to TRBJ2-5; a possible D gene is TRBD2 (6 bases). This CDR3 is 17 amino acids long. V lost 1 base to trimming and J lost 2 bases, with 17 bases between them. The germline V gene encodes CDR1 SGHTA and CDR2 FQGNSA. CDR3 loop: CASSLVLVVEGQETQYF. The CDR3 nucleotides are TGTGCCAGCAGCTTAGTTCTTGTCGTGGAGGGTCAAGAGACCCAGTACTTC.

The chain carries TRBV9 and TRBJ2-4, with D unresolved. Trimming removed 4 bases from V and 9 bases from J, with 14 bases in between. The germline gives CDR1 SGDLS, CDR2 YYNGEE. There are 13 residues in the CDR3. This CDR3 is CASSPRLLGIQYF. CDR3 bases: TGTGCCAGCAGCCCCCGCCTTCTGGGCATTCAGTACTTC.

The J gene is TRBJ2-3, the V gene TRBV20-1; no clear D. The germline gives CDR1 DFQATT, CDR2 SNEGSKA (reference sequence). The V and J ends lost 3 bases and 1 base respectively, with 8 bases between them. This CDR3 comprises 13 residues. DNA for the CDR3: TGCAGTGCTAGGGCCATGGGCACAGATACGCAGTATTTT. Amino acids: CSARAMGTDTQYF.

This clonotype appeared many times. The chain joins TRBV29-1 to TRBJ2-1, with a possible D match to TRBD1 (5 bases). Germline CDR1 SQVTM, CDR2 ANQGSEA. This CDR3 spans 16 amino acids. Trimming pared 4 bases from V and 0 bases from J, leaving 16 bases between. In DNA form, the CDR3 reads TGCAGCGTTGGGGGCGTGGGTGAGAGCTCCTACAATGAGCAGTTCTTC. It encodes CSVGGVGESSYNEQFF.

The chain links TRBV20-1 to TRBJ2-2; D is undetermined. The V gene lost 5 bases and the J gene lost 2 bases, with 9 bases spanning the gap. Germline CDR1 and CDR2: DFQATT and SNEGSKA (reference sequence). This CDR3 has 13 amino acids. CDR3 residues: CSAQRSNTGELFF. Written as DNA, the CDR3 is TGCAGTGCTCAGAGGAGCAACACCGGGGAGCTGTTTTTT.